This T cell receptor (beta chain) was obtained from a study of cytomegalovirus exposure and HLA in healthy donors (dated by TCRdb to 2015 to 2018). With regard to the full study: In an earlier analysis of about 560 of the donors, around 300 Gb of sequence data and 117 million unique TCR beta sequences from approximately 180 million T cells were reported. Among roughly 370 genotyped donors of the cohort, an average of about 240,000 unique TCR beta nucleotide sequences were sequenced per donor, roughly 20% of them non-productive. Roughly 5 DR-DQ haplotypes were handled as single units for association and clustering because linkage in the cohort was strong. In a later genetic analysis, genome-wide SNP genotypes for about three fifths of the roughly 670 donors were used, and that subset was treated as a discovery cohort. The aim of the study was to test whether cataloging public T cell receptors could identify signatures of past pathogen exposure. In an earlier analysis of a few hundred of the donors, high-throughput TCR beta sequencing was used to judge whether each TCR beta V gene segment behaved as functional or pseudogenic. Typing coverage varied by locus: about 620-630 donors for A, B, C, DRB1 and DQB1; around 560 for DQA1; approximately 570 for DPA1; roughly 470 for DPB1. In addition to the first cohort of about 650 subjects, a separate validation cohort of over 90 different subjects was used. Of the roughly 400 genotyped donors, 75% to 85% were placed in the genetic ancestry cluster associated with self-reported Caucasian donors. The study profiled the T cell repertoires of 550 to 700 subjects by immunosequencing and related them to cytomegalovirus serostatus. The study combined high-throughput TCR immunosequencing, statistical association of individual TCRs with disease status, and machine learning to predict cytomegalovirus infection status. Donor age, sex, ethnicity and CMV serostatus were compiled together with the repertoire data. Rather than drawing on any new phenotypic data, the later analysis identified candidate immune exposures from TCR beta sequences and the way those sequences occurred across donors. In a later analysis, previously published TCR beta repertoires from about 670 donors were re-analyzed and high-resolution HLA genotyping was added so that TCR occurrence patterns could be studied. HLA typing included class I and class II loci at four-digit resolution. About 320 gigabases of sequencing data and some 85 million unique TCR sequences were included in an early release covering under 650 HLA-typed donors. All discovery cohort repertoires had been generated using a single sequencing platform. Results and caveats for the whole study, not just this receptor: Three of the identified cytomegalovirus-associated TCR beta chains were confirmed in vitro to be specific for cytomegalovirus antigens. A later genetic analysis reported fewer N-insertions in productive TCRs among donors in an Asian-associated ancestry cluster than the roughly 690-donor mean. A further reported finding was that TCR beta sequences accurately predicted the HLA-A and HLA-B alleles for most subjects in the first cohort. A later analysis found that TCR association rates varied across HLA loci, with DRB1 alleles showing the most associated TCRs and HLA-C alleles the fewest. The study gave a list of some 150 TCR beta chains associated with cytomegalovirus. Because counts were too low, around 17 rarely observed V segments, including chromosome 9 orphons, were left out of the earlier analysis of about 500 of the donors. A cluster of highly shared sequence variants was judged likely to be a technical artifact of the sequencing pipeline. Some IMGT-functional V segments, including TRBV6-2 and TRBV6-3, could not be told apart with the 87-base-pair reads, so those segments were excluded. It was suggested by the authors that the approach could potentially be generalized to other disease states and immunological phenotypes. In a later analysis, HLA-associated TCR beta chains showed more clonal expansion and lower generation probabilities than non-associated chains that were equally common. Correlated functional status among segregating V segments might be attributable to linkage disequilibrium, but an unknown experimental factor could not be ruled out. Most TCR sequences were seen in very few donors, while some public TCRs were found in many individuals. The only immune exposure information available for the cohort was CMV serostatus. This cohort had only TCR beta chains sequenced, and the lack of alpha or paired-chain data limited which features could be detected. V-gene and J-gene trimming of TCR beta chains was associated with a missense DCLRE1C variant in a later genetic analysis, and the association was replicated in an independent cohort. The classifier was reported to diagnose cytomegalovirus status with high specificity and sensitivity in both the original cohort and the validation cohort. Specific HLA alleles were associated with 16,951 TCR beta sequences at a false discovery rate of 0.05 in a later analysis. Broadly in line with IMGT annotations, most TCR beta V segments showed up in productive rearrangements about 87% or about 30% of the time in an earlier analysis of 587 of the donors. A later analysis reported that several top co-occurrence clusters appeared linked to parvovirus B19, influenza, CMV and Epstein-Barr virus. Because some donors lacked HLA typing at each locus, the association tests relied only on the typed subset. A later analysis found that most CMV-associated TCR beta chains appeared HLA-restricted, with HLA associations seemingly driven largely by CMV exposure. When HLA alleles, especially DR and DQ, strongly co-occurred, attributing TCR associations to individual alleles was difficult. The presence/absence analyses assumed that sequencing depth was roughly uniform across donors, and that assumption may not be true.

This clone occurred a few times. Its antigen is currently not known. Within one base of it there is no much larger clone, and no base qualities were kept. The method was the immunoSEQ multiplex PCR assay. The multiplex PCR relied on a mix of 60 forward primers for TCR Vbeta segments and 13 reverse primers for TCR Jbeta segments. The CDR3 region of rearranged TCR beta genes was amplified from genomic DNA by a multiplex PCR assay. Amplified TCR beta libraries were sequenced as 87-base-pair reads on the Illumina HiSeq System. As for how the authors treated the data: A later analysis tallied roughly 76 million unique TCR beta chains across the 550 to 850 repertoires, and some 10 million of those chains were shared by two or more donors. To remove PCR and sequencing errors, raw reads were error-corrected and collapsed into unique sequences using a nearest-neighbor algorithm that merged closely related sequences. Alignment of CDR3 sequences to IMGT reference sequences was used to assign V, D and J gene segments. Each retained sequence needed at least a six-nucleotide match to both a V gene segment and a J gene segment. A rearrangement was called productive if the CDR3 had no stop codons and remained in frame with V and J, and every other rearrangement was called non-productive. Following IMGT convention, CDR3 was defined as the stretch from the second conserved V-encoded cysteine to the conserved J-encoded phenylalanine. In an earlier analysis of roughly 580 of the donors, sequences lacking an unambiguous match to a single V gene segment were excluded. In an earlier analysis of several hundred of the donors, V segments were called functional above 56.7% productive rearrangements and were called segregating when the between-donor standard deviation exceeded 5%. A statistical classification framework was built to diagnose cytomegalovirus status from the catalog of TCR beta chain sequences. In a later analysis, V and J genes were assigned by comparing TCR nucleotide sequences against IMGT/GENE-DB human TR gene sequences. A later analysis assigned CDR3 sequences and most-parsimonious VDJ recombination scenarios with the TCRdist pipeline. In a later analysis, each TCR beta chain was defined by its CDR3 amino acid sequence together with its V-gene family, and reads without a unique V-gene family were excluded. A later analysis removed over 500 highly shared, low-generation-probability nucleotide sequences to deal with suspected cross-contamination and a sequencing artifact. A later analysis calculated a clonal expansion index for each public chain from normalized within-repertoire ranks of inferred template counts. In a later analysis, generation probabilities were computed with a VDJ recombination model fitted to out-of-frame rearrangements, and the resulting probabilities were checked against IGoR. In a later analysis, TCR-TCR, TCR-HLA and TCR-CMV co-occurrence was scored with hypergeometric tests, and a repertoire-size bias correction was applied to TCR pairs. False discovery rates were estimated in a later analysis by permuting HLA or CMV assignments 20 times. In a later analysis, co-occurring TCRs were grouped using DBSCAN, with TCRdist sequence similarity added in when clustering inside HLA-allele-positive subsets. Co-occurrence clustering excluded repertoires with fewer than 30,000 or more than 120,000 public chains, plus five with anomalous nucleotide sharing. Sourced from immuneACCESS, this table was stored by TCRdb with only in-frame sequences that have V and J called. A share of the clones is absent; for the studies checked, an unresolved V gene accounts for under half, and the remainder has no known explanation. The V and J calls and the clone size are those of that table, but D and trimming were determined from the DNA. The sample table shows under 40,000 clones, and about four fifths are seen once. Approximately 8.5% of the sample lies in the top ten.

The cohort comprised 670 or so healthy bone marrow donors. At the time of sampling, every cohort member was nominally healthy, though immune exposures that went unrecorded were likely present. The donor was CMV seronegative and was included in the group of hundreds of seronegative cohort members. Every donor gave a peripheral blood sample, and the peripheral blood mononuclear cells from that sample were used for TCR beta sequencing. Genomic DNA was extracted from the blood cell samples with the Qiagen DNeasy Blood Extraction Kit. V trim: 5 bases; J trim: 8 bases; unmatched bases: 12. The CDR3 covers 15 residues, taking in both the cysteine and the phenylalanine. The sequence is cut down to CDR3 DNA, 45 bases in frame from base 1. Looking up the germline V gene yields CDR1 MNHEY and CDR2 SVGAGI.

Recombination linked TRBV6-5 to TRBJ1-2; 9 bases in between match TRBD1. This clonotype was obtained from a woman in her forties in good health and CMV-seronegative. The sample comprised PBMCs. DNA sequence: TGTGCCAGCAGTAACAACAGACGGACAGGGGACGGCTACACCTTC. Its amino acids are CASSNNRRTGDGYTF.